The 18 T cell receptor beta chains below were found in one sample sequenced in a study of cytomegalovirus exposure and HLA in healthy donors (dated by TCRdb to the late 2010s). Library method: the immunoSEQ multiplex PCR assay. For the multiplex PCR, a mixture combining 60 forward primers for TCR Vbeta segments and 13 reverse primers for TCR Jbeta segments was used. What TCRdb holds here is the immuneACCESS table cut down to in-frame rearrangements. Part of the clones is not present; checked against another copy, under half of the missing clones reflect an unresolved V gene, and the others are unexplained. The sample table contains 250,000 to 300,000 clones; only one count was recorded for around nine tenths of them. The ten largest clones take up roughly 1.5% of the sample. Sequencing was performed on PBMCs. These receptors all stem from a girl aged 2 to 9 in good health and CMV-seronegative.

The V gene is TRBV6-1, the J gene TRBJ2-5, with 8 bases aligning to TRBD1. V gave up 4 bases and J gave up 2 bases; unmatched junction bases: 12. CDR1 and CDR2 from the germline V gene are MNHNS and SASEGT. This CDR3 region has 17 residues. In DNA, the CDR3 is TGTGCCAGCAGTGCCCAAATAGGACAGGGAGGACAAGAGACCCAGTACTTC. Its protein product is CASSAQIGQGGQETQYF.

The chain links TRBV6-1 to TRBJ1-4, with a possible D match to TRBD1 (6 bases). The CDR3 has 14 amino acids. The V end was cut by 5 bases, the J end by 8 bases, with 15 bases between. Germline CDR1 MNHNS, CDR2 SASEGT. CDR3 sequence: CASSRGRGGEKLFF. In nucleotides, the CDR3 is TGTGCCAGCAGTCGCGGACGAGGGGGAGAAAAACTGTTTTTT.

This chain uses TRBV29-1 with TRBJ2-7; 7 nucleotides match TRBD1. CDR1 and CDR2 (germline): SQVTM, ANQGSEA. The V gene end was trimmed by 7 bases and the J gene end by 2 bases; junction bases not matched to a gene: 5. This CDR3 has 12 residues. The DNA of the CDR3 is TGCAGCGCGACAGGGTCGGCCTACGAGCAGTACTTC. The encoded protein is CSATGSAYEQYF.

The V gene is TRBV4-2, the J gene TRBJ2-7, with 7 bases identical to TRBD1. V lost 0 bases, J lost 0 bases, and 2 bases stayed unmatched. This CDR3 spans 15 amino acids. Looked up from germline, CDR1 is LGHNA and CDR2 is YNFKEQ. CDR3 sequence: CASSQDRGSSYEQYF. Here the CDR3 DNA reads TGTGCCAGCAGCCAAGACAGGGGGAGCTCCTACGAGCAGTACTTC.

This chain links TRBV10-2 with TRBJ2-7; 7 bases map to TRBD1. The CDR3 has 13 amino acids. The germline gives CDR1 WSHSY, CDR2 SAAADI. The CDR3 DNA is TGCGCGGGGCCCCGGGACAGAGTTTACGAGCAGTACTTC. The encoded protein is CAGPRDRVYEQYF.

This chain joins TRBV21-1 and TRBJ2-7; the D call in the table, TRBD1, was not verified against the DNA. TRBV21-1 corresponds to a pseudogene. The CDR3 covers 15 residues. The CDR3 region has the DNA TGTGCCAGCAGCAAACCCCTCGGACAGGGGGAAAGGAAGTACTTC. This gives the protein CASSKPLGQGERKYF.

The gene calls are TRBV4-1 and TRBJ1-1, with TRBD1 matching 8 bases. J was trimmed by 8 bases and V by 2 bases; bases with no gene match: 7. Germline CDR1 reads MGHRA; CDR2 reads YSYEKL. The CDR3 consists of 14 residues. The CDR3 region has the DNA TGCGCCAGCAGCCAACACGACAGGGGCCGCGAAGCTTTCTTT. Protein product: CASSQHDRGREAFF.

This clone appeared a few times. The chain joins TRBV5-5 to TRBJ2-2; D gene ambiguous. The CDR3 is 14 amino acids. Germline values: CDR1 SGHKS, CDR2 YYEKEE (reference sequence). V lost 2 bases and J 0 bases, leaving 5 bases between the germline ends. CDR3 DNA: TGTGCCAGCAGCTTTCCAGCGAACACCGGGGAGCTGTTTTTT. It yields the protein CASSFPANTGELFF.

The chain links TRBV2 to TRBJ1-5; 7 bases match TRBD1. The CDR3 consists of 14 residues. CDR1 and CDR2 from the germline V gene are SNHLY and FYNNEI. The V segment lost 6 bases and the J segment 8 bases; nucleotides outside the gene matches: 10. The CDR3 nucleotides read TGTGCCAGCAGCACAACAGGGGCGGGTAAGCCCCAGCATTTT. As protein: CASSTTGAGKPQHF.

The CDR3 nucleotides read TGCGCCAGCAGCCCCGCGCTAGCGGGACCCACAGATACGCAGTATTTT. It specifies CASSPALAGPTDTQYF. This chain connects TRBV4-1 to TRBJ2-3; TRBD2 matches 9 bases. Germline V CDR1 and CDR2: MGHRA, YSYEKL. Trimming removed 4 bases from V and 2 bases from J; junction bases left unmatched: 7. CDR3 length: 16 residues.

The chain carries TRBV10-3 and TRBJ2-5, with TRBD1 matching over 7 bases. The CDR3 is made up of 14 amino acids. V lost 6 bases, J lost 1 base, and 5 bases stayed unmatched. Germline CDR1 and CDR2: ENHRY and SYGVKD. For the CDR3, the DNA is TGTGCCATCAGCAGGACAGGTCTCCAAGAGACCCAGTACTTC. Encoded protein: CAISRTGLQETQYF.

The V gene is TRBV13, the J gene TRBJ2-4; TRBD2 matches 15 bases. Germline lookup yields CDR1 PRHDT and CDR2 FYEKMQ (reference sequence). The V segment lost 5 bases and the J segment 0 bases; nucleotides outside the gene matches: 5. The CDR3 is 18 amino acids. The CDR3 reads CASSQGLAGGLAKNIQYF. The DNA of the CDR3 is TGTGCCAGCAGCCAGGGACTAGCGGGGGGACTAGCCAAAAACATTCAGTACTTC.

V gene TRBV9 combines with J gene TRBJ2-7; 11 nucleotides agree with TRBD2. The V gene end was trimmed by 0 bases and the J gene end by 4 bases; junction bases not matched to a gene: 9. Looked up from germline, CDR1 is SGDLS and CDR2 is YYNGEE. There are 17 residues in the CDR3. CDR3 sequence (DNA): TGTGCCAGCAGCGTAGTTCCCTCTAGCGGGGGGTCGTACGAGCAGTACTTC. This translates into CASSVVPSSGGSYEQYF.

V usage is TRBV11-2 and J usage is TRBJ2-7; D might be TRBD2 (6 bases). The CDR3 contains 16 residues. Germline V CDR1 and CDR2: SGHAT, FQNNGV. The ends were cut back, 1 base at V and 3 bases at J, with 16 bases in the middle. In DNA form, the CDR3 reads TGTGCCAGCAGCTTAGCCGAGGGACTGATAAGCTACGAGCAGTACTTC. Its protein product is CASSLAEGLISYEQYF. The variable domain in full, completed from reference TRBV11-2 and TRBJ2-7, reads EAGVAQSPRYKIIEKRQSVAFWCNPISGHATLYWYQQILGQGPKLLIQFQNNGVVDDSQLPKDRFSAERLKGVDSTLKIQPAKLEDSAVYLCASSLAEGLISYEQYFGPGTRLTVT.

The V and J genes are TRBV7-8 and TRBJ1-6, with 7 bases that match TRBD1. Trimming took 5 bases from V and 3 from J; bases not matched to a gene: 4. Germline assignment: CDR1 SGHVS and CDR2 FQNEAQ. The CDR3 is 15 amino acids. The CDR3 region is CASSNRDSYNSPLHF. The CDR3 coding sequence is TGTGCCAGCAGCAACCGGGACAGCTATAATTCACCCCTCCACTTT.

The chain links TRBV11-2 to TRBJ2-1, with 8 positions matching TRBD2. Per the germline V gene, CDR1 is SGHAT and CDR2 is FQNNGV. V lost 1 base to trimming and J lost 3 bases; unmatched junction nucleotides: 5. The CDR3 sequence is 16 residues long. Written as DNA, the CDR3 is TGTGCCAGCAGCTTAGCCCATAGCGGGATCTACAATGAGCAGTTCTTC. It codes for CASSLAHSGIYNEQFF. Full variable domain (rest looked up from reference TRBV11-2 and TRBJ2-1): EAGVAQSPRYKIIEKRQSVAFWCNPISGHATLYWYQQILGQGPKLLIQFQNNGVVDDSQLPKDRFSAERLKGVDSTLKIQPAKLEDSAVYLCASSLAHSGIYNEQFFGPGTRLTVL.

V usage is TRBV5-1 and J usage is TRBJ2-6, with a possible D match to TRBD1 (6 bases). This CDR3 region has 14 residues. CDR1 SGHRS and CDR2 YFSETQ come from the germline V gene. V lost 3 bases and J lost 2, with 6 bases in between. CDR3 residues: CASSSGAGANVLTF. The DNA for the CDR3 is TGCGCCAGCAGCTCAGGGGCTGGGGCCAACGTCCTGACTTTC. Combining the CDR3 with reference TRBV5-1 and TRBJ2-6 gives the whole variable domain KAGVTQTPRYLIKTRGQQVTLSCSPISGHRSVSWYQQTPGQGLQFLFEYFSETQRNKGNFPGRFSGRQFSNSRSEMNVSTLELGDSALYLCASSSGAGANVLTFGAGSRLTVL.

The rearrangement uses TRBV7-2 and TRBJ2-7; 12 nucleotides match TRBD2. The trim removed 4 bases at V and 3 bases at J, leaving 1 base unmatched. Germline lookup yields CDR1 SGHTA and CDR2 FQGNSA. CDR3 length: 14 amino acids. Here the CDR3 DNA reads TGTGCCAGCAGCTCGGGACTAGCGGGCTACGAGCAGTACTTC. It is translated as CASSSGLAGYEQYF.